This T cell receptor beta chain was retrieved from a study of blood T cell repertoires in COVID-19. Study information: The United States, Italy and Spain were the sources of the acute and convalescent COVID-19 samples. Sources were T cells, B-cell-depleted T cells, or PBMCs; the material itself was cDNA or gDNA.

V shed 7 bases and J 8 bases; nucleotides not matched to a gene: 13. CDR1 is MNHEY, CDR2 SVGAGI, per germline. This CDR3 comprises 14 residues. Seattle-derived patients entered the study during active infection and were followed longitudinally. How the authors handled the data: How many nucleated cells were present was estimated from reference gene primer amplification. The table came from immunoSEQ multiplex PCR; TCRdb's copy has only in-frame clones and leaves some out. V, J and clone size were drawn from that table, and D and trimming were deduced from the DNA. The sample shows 60,000 to 65,000 clones, approximately 80% of them seen only once.

The origin of this receptor is a man aged 45-65 years with COVID-19, enrolled during active disease. Sequenced: peripheral blood. V gene TRBV6-5 combines with J gene TRBJ1-2; TRBD1 matches 7 bases. DNA for the CDR3: TGTGCCAGCATTGGGGCTGACAGGGTAGGAGGCTACACCTTC. Amino acids: CASIGADRVGGYTF.